These 20 T cell receptor beta chains were all obtained from the same sample, sequenced in a study of blood T cell repertoires in COVID-19. The method was immunoSEQ multiplex PCR; TCRdb's version includes in-frame clones alone and lacks a portion of them. Altogether tens of thousands of clones are present, 80% to 90% being singletons, with the ten largest covering 1% to 1.5%. Sequencing was done on a sample of peripheral blood. The source of these receptors is a man aged 55 to 70 with acute or convalescent COVID-19.

The chain employs TRBV7-2 and TRBJ2-7, with D uncertain. The CDR3 is 16 residues long. Trimming took 5 bases from V and 3 from J, leaving 20 bases between them. Germline-derived CDR1 and CDR2 are SGHTA and FQGNSA. The CDR3 region is CASSPLQNLRFYEQYF. The CDR3 nucleotides are TGTGCCAGCAGCCCTTTACAGAATTTGAGATTCTACGAGCAGTACTTC.

The V and J genes are TRBV4-3 and TRBJ1-6; 10 bases line up with TRBD1. The CDR3 is 18 amino acids. Trimming took 3 bases from V and 10 from J; bases not matched to a gene: 15. The germline CDR1 and CDR2 sequences are LGHNA and YSLEER. For the CDR3, the DNA is TGCGCCAGCAGCCAGATCAAAGCCGCGGACAGGGGGAAATCACCCCTCCACTTT. The encoded protein is CASSQIKAADRGKSPLHF.

The rearrangement uses TRBV5-6 and TRBJ1-1; TRBD1 matches at 9 bases. The CDR3 totals 13 residues. In germline, CDR1 is SGHDT, CDR2 YYEEEE. The ends lost 4 bases at V and 9 bases at J; junction bases unmatched: 7. The chain's CDR3 is CASSPQGAGQAFF. CDR3 nucleotide sequence: TGTGCCAGCAGCCCACAGGGGGCGGGTCAAGCTTTCTTT.

The V gene is TRBV5-6, the J gene TRBJ2-1; TRBD2 aligns across 7 bases. The CDR3 has 11 residues. Germline CDR1 is SGHDT and CDR2 is YYEEEE. J lost 14 bases, V lost 0 bases, and 2 bases had no gene match. CDR3 nucleotide sequence: TGTGCCAGCAGCTTGGGGGAGGGAAAGTTCTTC. This translates into CASSLGEGKFF.

The chain is built from TRBV27 and TRBJ1-2; D perhaps matches TRBD1 (6 bases). The CDR3 is 12 amino acids. Germline V gives CDR1 MNHEY, CDR2 SMNVEV (reference sequence). The V and J ends lost 8 bases and 4 bases respectively, with 11 bases between them. CDR3 protein: CASADSPYGYTF. CDR3 nucleotide sequence: TGTGCCAGCGCGGACAGCCCCTATGGCTACACCTTC.

The chain carries TRBV5-6 and TRBJ2-1; D is unclear. Germline CDR1 is SGHDT and CDR2 is YYEEEE. The CDR3 length is 11 residues. V was cut by 3 bases and J by 4 bases, with 2 bases left in between. The CDR3 sequence is CASSSYNEQFF. The CDR3 DNA reads as TGTGCCAGCAGCTCATACAATGAGCAGTTCTTC.

The gene calls are TRBV18 and TRBJ1-1; the match to TRBD1 covers 11 bases. CDR3 size: 16 residues. CDR1 and CDR2 (germline): KGHSH, LQKENI. V shed 3 bases and J 5 bases; nucleotides not matched to a gene: 8. The CDR3, as DNA: TGTGCCAGCTCACCCAACGGACAGGGGGCTTCGACTGAAGCTTTCTTT. Translating it yields CASSPNGQGASTEAFF.

V is TRBV5-4 and J is TRBJ2-1, with D possibly being TRBD1 (6 bases). The CDR3 sequence is 13 residues long. V was clipped by 4 bases and J by 7 bases, with 12 bases between them. The germline V gene has CDR1 SGHNT and CDR2 YYREEE (reference sequence). The CDR3, as DNA: TGTGCCAGCAGCGGGGGACAAATTAATGAGCAGTTCTTC. As protein: CASSGGQINEQFF.

This clone was detected only a few times. CDR3 in amino acids: CASSKDRNSPNQPQHF. For the CDR3, the DNA is TGTGCCAGTAGTAAAGACAGGAACTCTCCAAATCAGCCCCAGCATTTT. The rearrangement uses TRBV19 and TRBJ1-5; tentative D call: TRBD1 (6 bases). Per germline, CDR1 LNHDA and CDR2 SQIVND (reference sequence). The CDR3 covers 16 residues. The ends were cut back, 4 bases at V and 4 bases at J, with 17 bases in the middle.

V usage is TRBV27 and J usage is TRBJ1-6; a possible D gene is TRBD1 (6 bases). Germline values: CDR1 MNHEY, CDR2 SMNVEV (reference sequence). Trimming took off 5 bases at V and 13 bases at J, with 15 bases between the two ends. The CDR3 length is 13 residues. The CDR3 nucleotides are TGTGCCAGCAGTGAGGGGGGGCGTTACCCCCTCCACTTT. It is translated as CASSEGGRYPLHF.

The gene calls are TRBV9 and TRBJ2-6; 7 bases are shared with TRBD1. Germline assignment: CDR1 SGDLS and CDR2 YYNGEE. V dropped 3 bases and J dropped 1; count of bases not matched to a gene: 10. The CDR3 consists of 18 residues. In DNA, the CDR3 is TGTGCCAGCAGCGCCGCCGGGACAGTCCAATCTGGGGCCAACGTCCTGACTTTC. It is translated as CASSAAGTVQSGANVLTF.

The chain links TRBV19 to TRBJ2-5, with D possibly being TRBD2 (5 bases). V dropped 3 bases and J dropped 6 bases, with 20 bases sitting between them. Germline lookup yields CDR1 LNHDA and CDR2 SQIVND (reference sequence). The CDR3 covers 16 residues. The DNA for the CDR3 is TGTGCCAGTAGTATGACTGTCGGACTCGGAGATAAGACCCAGTACTTC. It encodes CASSMTVGLGDKTQYF.

This clone turned up a few times. The chain uses TRBV7-2 and TRBJ2-7, with 11 bases identical to TRBD2. This CDR3 spans 17 amino acids. Germline V CDR1 and CDR2: SGHTA, FQGNSA. V lost 0 bases and J lost 4; bases outside the gene matches: 8. The CDR3 region has the DNA TGTGCCAGCAGCTTAGCCCTAGCGGGAGGTAGCCAGTACGAGCAGTACTTC. This encodes CASSLALAGGSQYEQYF. Combining the CDR3 with reference TRBV7-2 and TRBJ2-7 gives the whole variable domain GAGVSQSPSNKVTEKGKDVELRCDPISGHTALYWYRQSLGQGLEFLIYFQGNSAPDKSGLPSDRFSAERTGGSVSTLTIQRTQQEDSAVYLCASSLALAGGSQYEQYFGPGTRLTVT.

This chain uses TRBV27 with TRBJ2-3, with 9 bases identical to TRBD2. Trimming cost V 0 bases and J 5 bases; bases outside gene matches: 6. The CDR3 totals 16 residues. From germline, CDR1 is MNHEY and CDR2 SMNVEV (reference sequence). This CDR3 reads CASSLSRLAGIDTQYF. Written as DNA, the CDR3 is TGTGCCAGCAGTTTATCTCGCCTAGCGGGGATAGATACGCAGTATTTT.

The genes are TRBV18 and TRBJ2-5; 14 nucleotides align to TRBD2. The CDR3 is 19 residues long. In germline, CDR1 is KGHSH, CDR2 LQKENI. Unmatched junction bases numbered 8, after V lost 0 bases and J lost 2 bases. The CDR3: CASSPPRGGTSGGQETQYF. The CDR3, as DNA: TGTGCCAGCTCACCACCGAGGGGCGGGACTAGCGGGGGACAAGAGACCCAGTACTTC.

The chain has TRBV5-1 and TRBJ2-5, with 11 bases fitting TRBD2. Germline V CDR1 and CDR2: SGHRS, YFSETQ. Unmatched junction bases numbered 3, after V lost 4 bases and J lost 4 bases. There are 14 residues in the CDR3. CDR3 nucleotides: TGCGCCAGCAGCCCTGGACTAGCGGGAGAGACCCAGTACTTC. Translating gives CASSPGLAGETQYF.

Comment on this clone: The junction differs from germline at one of its ends, possibly a read error. Within the sample, other DNA sequences also encode this same CDR3. This sequence joins TRBV6-2 or TRBV6-3 and TRBJ1-1; 7 bases match TRBD1. CDR3 length: 12 residues. The germline CDR1 and CDR2 sequences are MNHEY and SVGEGT. Written as DNA, the CDR3 is TGCGCCAGCAGTTCACCGGGACAGGAAGCTTTCTTT. Amino acid sequence: CASSSPGQEAFF.

The chain joins TRBV12-3 or TRBV12-4 to TRBJ2-5; D not resolved. The germline V and J ends were trimmed by 4 bases and 3 bases, with 3 bases remaining between them. This CDR3 comprises 11 residues. In nucleotides, the CDR3 is TGTGCCAGCAGTTCTGAAGAGACCCAGTACTTC. It encodes CASSSEETQYF.

This chain's CDR3 is CASSLQGGANTEAFF. The CDR3 DNA follows: TGTGCCAGCAGTCTACAGGGTGGGGCCAACACTGAAGCTTTCTTT. The chain uses TRBV7-9 and TRBJ1-1; D may be TRBD1 (6 bases). Per the germline V gene, CDR1 is SEHNR and CDR2 is FQNEAQ (reference sequence). The CDR3 has 15 residues. Between the trimmed V and J ends, which lost 6 bases and 2 bases, there was a span of 16 bases.

This chain links TRBV27 with TRBJ2-7; a possible D gene is TRBD2 (6 bases). The CDR3 covers 15 residues. Trimming stripped 8 bases from V and 6 bases from J, with 23 bases between. In germline, CDR1 is MNHEY, CDR2 SMNVEV (reference sequence). Here the CDR3 DNA reads TGTGCCAGCCGGAATCGGGGGAGTCCCATTGCCGAGCAGTACTTC. It encodes CASRNRGSPIAEQYF.